One sample yielded the 16 T cell receptor beta chains listed below, sequenced in a study of control samples from healthy donors and cancer patients. The data were produced by immunoSEQ multiplex PCR, yet TCRdb's version contains in-frame clones alone and is incomplete. The sample has under 80,000 clones; 90% to 95% are singletons. Sample: PBMCs. Receptors originate from a woman between 40 and 55 years old with lung cancer.

The rearrangement uses TRBV18 and TRBJ2-7; either TRBD1 or TRBD2 may fit D (6 bases each). This CDR3 is 13 amino acids long. Trimming stripped 3 bases from V and 4 bases from J, with 10 bases between. Germline V gene sequence: CDR1 KGHSH, CDR2 LQKENI. CDR3 in DNA: TGTGCCAGCTCACCGGGGGGCCTATACGAGCAGTACTTC. This encodes CASSPGGLYEQYF.

The V and J genes are TRBV5-4 and TRBJ1-1; D is unclear. There are 14 residues in the CDR3. Germline CDR1 and CDR2: SGHNT and YYREEE (reference sequence). V was clipped by 4 bases and J by 7 bases, with 17 bases between them. The CDR3 DNA reads TGTGCCAGCAGCACGCCCATACGGGGAGGTGAAGCTTTCTTT. Translating gives CASSTPIRGGEAFF.

The J gene is TRBJ1-2, the V gene TRBV29-1, with no clear D. Germline CDR1 is SQVTM and CDR2 is ANQGSEA. The CDR3 loop spans 14 amino acids. Trimming removed 3 bases from V and 2 bases from J, with 13 bases in between. CDR3 DNA sequence: TGCAGCGTTGAGGAAGCAGTAAGGAACTATGGCTACACCTTC. It is translated as CSVEEAVRNYGYTF.

The chain combines TRBV19 with TRBJ1-1; 8 bases fit TRBD1. V gave up 10 bases and J gave up 2 bases; unmatched junction bases: 3. The CDR3 totals 12 residues. Per the germline V gene, CDR1 is LNHDA and CDR2 is SQIVND (reference sequence). CDR3 in DNA: TGTGCCACTGGGACAGGTAACACTGAAGCTTTCTTT. Amino acids: CATGTGNTEAFF.

The V gene is TRBV9, the J gene TRBJ1-2, with TRBD1 matching over 7 bases. Germline CDR1 and CDR2: SGDLS and YYNGEE. The V segment lost 0 bases and the J segment 5 bases; nucleotides outside the gene matches: 13. CDR3 length: 17 amino acids. CDR3 sequence: CASSVEAGGNLPYGYTF. CDR3 nucleotides: TGTGCCAGCAGCGTAGAGGCAGGGGGTAATTTGCCTTATGGCTACACCTTC.

The chain carries TRBV19 and TRBJ2-5, with D unresolved. The CDR3 runs 13 residues. Trimming cost V 5 bases and J 3 bases, with 10 bases left between them. Germline CDR1 and CDR2: LNHDA and SQIVND (reference sequence). The CDR3 DNA sequence: TGTGCCAGTAGTCTCGACGCGGAAGAGACCCAGTACTTC. Translation: CASSLDAEETQYF.

The genes are TRBV3-1 (or the pseudogene TRBV3-2) and TRBJ1-1; no clear D. The V gene lost 2 bases and the J gene lost 1 base, with 8 bases spanning the gap. The CDR3 consists of 14 residues. Germline CDR1 is LGHDT and CDR2 is YNNKEL (reference sequence). The CDR3 DNA follows: TGTGCCAGCAGCCAACTGCCGGGGAACACTGAAGCTTTCTTT. Protein product: CASSQLPGNTEAFF.

This chain connects TRBV5-4 to TRBJ2-6, with D maybe TRBD2 (5 bases). Trimming took off 0 bases at V and 4 bases at J, with 14 bases between the two ends. The CDR3 contains 17 residues. Per germline, CDR1 SGHNT and CDR2 YYREEE (reference sequence). CDR3 protein: CASSLAWGADGANVLTF. The CDR3 DNA reads as TGTGCCAGCAGCTTGGCGTGGGGAGCGGACGGGGCCAACGTCCTGACTTTC.

The chain is built from TRBV5-1 and TRBJ2-1, with 8 bases fitting TRBD1. This CDR3 contains 15 residues. V trimming: 5 bases; J trimming: 2 bases; junction bases outside the gene matches: 6. Germline CDR1 SGHRS, CDR2 YFSETQ. CDR3 sequence: CASRTDRGAYNEQFF. The CDR3 DNA is TGCGCCAGCAGAACCGACAGGGGTGCCTACAATGAGCAGTTCTTC.

This clone appeared a few times. This rearrangement joins TRBV15 to TRBJ2-2; 10 bases agree with TRBD1. This CDR3 comprises 20 residues. Germline lookup yields CDR1 LNHNV and CDR2 YYDKDF (reference sequence). With 0 bases clipped from V and 7 bases from J, the junction kept 17 bases outside the gene matches. CDR3 in amino acids: CATSRDEATTGGAEGGELFF. The CDR3, as DNA: TGTGCCACCAGCAGAGATGAGGCGACGACAGGGGGCGCGGAAGGCGGGGAGCTGTTTTTT.

This chain joins TRBV12-3 or TRBV12-4 and TRBJ1-1; D is possibly TRBD1 (5 bases). This CDR3 has 13 amino acids. With 8 bases removed from V and 1 base from J, the gap between germline ends came to 11 bases. CDR3 amino acids: CASGGFRNTEAFF. The CDR3 nucleotides are TGTGCCAGCGGGGGGTTTAGGAACACTGAAGCTTTCTTT.

This chain connects TRBV7-8 to TRBJ1-5; possible D gene TRBD1, 6 bases. CDR1 SGHVS and CDR2 FQNEAQ come from the germline V gene. This CDR3 spans 15 amino acids. Trimming removed 5 bases at V and 3 bases at J, with 14 bases between. CDR3 in amino acids: CASSQLDRINQPQHF. CDR3 bases: TGTGCCAGCAGCCAACTAGACAGGATCAATCAGCCCCAGCATTTT.

This clone is a singleton in its sample. V is TRBV7-9 and J is TRBJ1-3; the D gene is possibly TRBD1 (6 bases). The germline gives CDR1 SEHNR, CDR2 FQNEAQ (reference sequence). V was trimmed by 8 bases and J by 0 bases, leaving 17 bases between them. The CDR3 is 16 amino acids. This chain's CDR3 is CASANDRFPSGNTIYF. The CDR3 DNA sequence: TGTGCCAGCGCCAATGACAGGTTCCCCTCTGGAAACACCATATATTTT.

The chain couples TRBV12-3 or TRBV12-4 to TRBJ1-1, with TRBD1 matching over 7 bases. Losses at the gene ends were 6 bases for V and 4 bases for J; bases not matched to a gene: 5. The CDR3 has 13 residues. The DNA for the CDR3 is TGTGCCAGCAGCGAGGGGGCGCGCACTGAAGCTTTCTTT. Protein sequence: CASSEGARTEAFF.

This clone was observed a single time. The chain combines TRBV9 with TRBJ1-1; 8 bases align to TRBD1. Germline V gene sequence: CDR1 SGDLS, CDR2 YYNGEE. CDR3 length: 14 amino acids. With 3 bases clipped from V and 3 bases from J, the junction kept 4 bases outside the gene matches. CDR3 coding DNA: TGTGCCAGCAGCGCGCTACAGGGGGACACTGAAGCTTTCTTT. Residues: CASSALQGDTEAFF.

J is TRBJ2-7 and V is TRBV18, with TRBD1 matching over 7 bases. This CDR3 region has 15 residues. V lost 4 bases and J lost 2; bases outside the gene matches: 8. Germline CDR1 is KGHSH and CDR2 is LQKENI. DNA for the CDR3: TGTGCCAGCTCACAATCCGGGACAGTCCCCTACGAGCAGTACTTC. Protein: CASSQSGTVPYEQYF.